The 24 T cell receptor beta chains below come from one sample, sequenced in a study of T cell repertoires in cytomegalovirus infection. TCRdb used MiXCR to reprocess the reads, holding one entry per CDR3 protein. The sample includes approximately 260,000 distinct CDR3 sequences, over 15% of them seen just once. The source material was CD8+ T cells from PBMCs. The receptors were gathered from a human donor in good health (CMV status not recorded). Some clones in this sample may be carry-over from other donors' samples.

Comments on this clonotype: A clone one base away is much larger, so this may be a read error. V gene TRBV28 combines with J gene TRBJ2-5; tentative D call: TRBD1 (7 bases). This CDR3 has 14 amino acids. Germline V CDR1 and CDR2: MDHEN, SYDVKM. CDR3: CASSLTGSGETQNF. CDR3 nucleotide sequence: TGTGCCAGCAGTTTGACAGGGTCGGGAGAGACCCAGAACTTC.

This clonotype is a singleton in its sample. The CDR3 DNA is TGTGCCAGTAGTCAGACTGGTCCCAATGAGCAGTTCTTC. Protein product: CASSQTGPNEQFF. The chain combines TRBV19 with TRBJ2-1; the D is unclear. Germline V gene data show CDR1 as LNHDA and CDR2 as SQIVND (reference sequence). Trimming cost V 5 bases and J 6 bases, with 11 bases left between them. The CDR3 is 13 residues long.

This sequence joins TRBV14 and TRBJ2-1; the D gene could be TRBD1 or TRBD2 (6 bases each). Germline assignment: CDR1 SGHDN and CDR2 FVKESK. V lost 0 bases and J lost 4, with 16 bases in between. The CDR3 consists of 17 residues. The CDR3, as DNA: TGTGCCAGCAGCCAAGATGGGCAAGGGGGGTTTTACAATGAGCAGTTCTTC. This codes for CASSQDGQGGFYNEQFF.

This clonotype was observed at least ten times. The chain couples TRBV5-1 to TRBJ2-1; TRBD2 might be the D (5 bases). The CDR3 runs to 15 residues. V was shortened by 4 bases and J by 6 bases, with 17 bases between the two germline ends. Germline V CDR1 and CDR2: SGHRS, YFSETQ. CDR3 DNA sequence: TGCGCCAGCAGCATACTAGTCGGTCCTAGCAATGAGCAGTTCTTC. Amino acids: CASSILVGPSNEQFF.

The V gene is TRBV11-2, the J gene TRBJ2-1, with D maybe TRBD2 (5 bases). The V gene's germline CDR1 is SGHAT and CDR2 FQNNGV. The germline V and J ends were trimmed by 5 bases and 0 bases, with 17 bases remaining between them. The CDR3 has 17 residues. The CDR3 is CASSPWVGLSSYNEQFF. In DNA form, the CDR3 reads TGTGCCAGCAGCCCTTGGGTAGGACTCAGCTCCTACAATGAGCAGTTCTTC.

This clonotype has ten or more counts. The CDR3 bases are TGTGCCAGCAGGCCCACAGGGAAGCACTACGAGCAGTACTTC. Translation: CASRPTGKHYEQYF. The chain employs TRBV28 and TRBJ2-7; D might be TRBD1 (6 bases). Looked up from germline, CDR1 is MDHEN and CDR2 is SYDVKM. This CDR3 is 14 amino acids long. With 6 bases removed from V and 3 bases from J, the gap between germline ends came to 15 bases.

This clonotype was observed a few times. The chain combines TRBV12-3 or TRBV12-4 with TRBJ2-7, with a weak D call TRBD2 (6 bases). This CDR3 region has 15 residues. Trimming stripped 4 bases from V and 2 bases from J, with 15 bases between. The CDR3 loop is CASSWGFGGTYEQYF. The CDR3 region has the DNA TGTGCCAGCAGTTGGGGGTTCGGGGGAACCTACGAGCAGTACTTC.

This chain's CDR3 is CASSIAGSSYNSPLHF. CDR3 bases: TGTGCCAGTAGTATCGCAGGGAGCTCCTATAATTCACCCCTCCACTTT. This sequence joins TRBV19 and TRBJ1-6; a weak D match, TRBD1 (5 bases). The length of the CDR3 is 16 residues. Per germline, CDR1 LNHDA and CDR2 SQIVND (reference sequence). Trimming removed 3 bases at V and 0 bases at J, with 9 bases between.

The genes are TRBV28 and TRBJ1-1; TRBD1 matches 8 bases. This CDR3 comprises 18 residues. Trimming removed 5 bases from V and 5 bases from J; junction bases left unmatched: 19. Germline V gene data show CDR1 as MDHEN and CDR2 as SYDVKM. The CDR3 is CASSITGGDLFFGTEAFF. CDR3 sequence (DNA): TGTGCCAGCAGTATCACAGGGGGTGACCTTTTTTTCGGGACTGAAGCTTTCTTT.

The chain combines TRBV28 with TRBJ2-1; perhaps TRBD2 as D (7 bases). Germline V gene lookup returns CDR1 MDHEN and CDR2 SYDVKM. V dropped 4 bases and J dropped 4 bases, with 17 bases sitting between them. This CDR3 contains 16 residues. The CDR3 DNA reads TGTGCCAGCAGTTCCCAGGGGCGGGGGTTATACAATGAGCAGTTCTTC. The encoded protein is CASSSQGRGLYNEQFF. The full variable domain, rest sourced from reference TRBV28 and TRBJ2-1, is DVKVTQSSRYLVKRTGEKVFLECVQDMDHENMFWYRQDPGLGLRLIYFSYDVKMKEKGDIPEGYSVSREKKERFSLILESASTNQTSMYLCASSSQGRGLYNEQFFGPGTRLTVL.

The V gene is TRBV12-3 or TRBV12-4, the J gene TRBJ2-1; 7 bases map to TRBD2. The CDR3 spans 13 residues. The J segment lost 7 bases and the V segment lost 3 bases, leaving 3 bases of the junction unmatched. The CDR3 region is CASSFGGGNEQFF. CDR3 in DNA: TGTGCCAGCAGTTTTGGCGGGGGTAATGAGCAGTTCTTC.

This chain uses TRBV4-1 with TRBJ2-3; D is possibly TRBD1 or TRBD2 (5 bases each). V was shortened by 5 bases and J by 2 bases, with 17 bases between the two germline ends. CDR1 and CDR2 from the germline V gene are MGHRA and YSYEKL. The CDR3 is 16 amino acids. The CDR3: CASSGRHGASTDTQYF. CDR3 nucleotide sequence: TGCGCCAGCAGCGGACGCCACGGGGCCTCCACAGATACGCAGTATTTT.

V gene TRBV6-2 or TRBV6-3 combines with J gene TRBJ2-3, with D perhaps being TRBD1 or TRBD2 (6 bases each). This CDR3 has 14 residues. Germline V gives CDR1 MNHEY, CDR2 SVGEGT. Trimming took off 5 bases at V and 6 bases at J, with 15 bases between the two ends. The chain's CDR3 is CASSPPGAGDTQYF. In nucleotides, the CDR3 is TGTGCCAGCAGTCCCCCGGGGGCGGGGGATACGCAGTATTTT.

The table lists this clonotype with a few counts. V usage is TRBV10-3 and J usage is TRBJ2-1; no clear D. CDR3 size: 11 residues. Trimming cost V 9 bases and J 3 bases, with 6 bases left between them. Germline V gene sequence: CDR1 ENHRY, CDR2 SYGVKD. This chain's CDR3 is CAIGNYNEQFF. The CDR3 bases are TGTGCCATAGGAAACTACAATGAGCAGTTCTTC.

This clonotype was counted a few times. V gene TRBV29-1 combines with J gene TRBJ2-3; D may correspond to TRBD1 or TRBD2 (6 bases each). Trimming shortened V by 5 bases and J by 4 bases, and 28 bases separated the two germline ends. Germline V lookup: CDR1 SQVTM, CDR2 ANQGSEA. The CDR3 has 18 amino acids. In DNA, the CDR3 is TGCAGCGTTCTAGGGGGAGGCGGAGGGCGCGTGAATCCAGATACGCAGTATTTT. Amino acid sequence: CSVLGGGGGRVNPDTQYF.

This clonotype was counted only a few times. The chain's CDR3 is CASSYSETGATEAFF. DNA of the CDR3: TGTGCCAGCAGTTATAGCGAGACAGGGGCCACTGAAGCTTTCTTT. The V gene is TRBV6-2 or TRBV6-3, the J gene TRBJ1-1; 8 bases map to TRBD1. This CDR3 has 15 residues. V lost 3 bases to trimming and J lost 4 bases; unmatched junction nucleotides: 7. Germline V CDR1 and CDR2: MNHEY, SVGEGT.

The chain carries TRBV27 and TRBJ2-2; D could derive from TRBD1 or TRBD2 (5 bases each). The CDR3 covers 14 residues. CDR1 MNHEY and CDR2 SMNVEV come from the germline V gene (reference sequence). V shed 3 bases and J shed 6 bases, with 11 bases lying between them. CDR3 residues: CASSFGTRAGELFF. The CDR3 DNA is TGTGCCAGCAGTTTTGGGACGCGGGCCGGGGAGCTGTTTTTT.

A few counts support this clonotype. The chain carries TRBV7-6 and TRBJ2-5; D is uncertain. Germline lookup yields CDR1 SGHVS and CDR2 FNYEAQ. The ends were cut back, 3 bases at V and 1 base at J, with 6 bases in the middle. CDR3 size: 13 residues. Here the CDR3 DNA reads TGTGCCAGCAGCTTCGCTCGCCAAGAGACCCAGTACTTC. It codes for CASSFARQETQYF.

This clonotype was observed a handful of times. The chain recombines TRBV29-1 with TRBJ2-5; the D gene is possibly TRBD2 (6 bases). V dropped 5 bases and J dropped 4 bases, with 20 bases sitting between them. Germline V CDR1 and CDR2: SQVTM, ANQGSEA. This CDR3 contains 15 residues. The CDR3 spells CSVQSRGRVGETQYF. The CDR3, as DNA: TGCAGCGTTCAATCGCGGGGCCGGGTGGGAGAGACCCAGTACTTC. The variable domain in full, completed from reference TRBV29-1 and TRBJ2-5, reads SAVISQKPSRDICQRGTSLTIQCQVDSQVTMMFWYRQQPGQSLTLIATANQGSEATYESGFVIDKFPISRPNLTFSTLTVSNMSPEDSSIYLCSVQSRGRVGETQYFGPGTRLLVL.

This clonotype was detected many times. V is TRBV7-9 and J is TRBJ1-5; D gene unclear. V lost 6 bases and J 3 bases, leaving 12 bases between the germline ends. The germline V gene encodes CDR1 SEHNR and CDR2 FQNEAQ (reference sequence). The CDR3 length is 14 residues. The CDR3 here is CASSSGSYNQPQHF. The CDR3 coding sequence is TGTGCCAGCAGTTCCGGGTCCTACAATCAGCCCCAGCATTTT.

Only a few counts were recorded for this clonotype. The rearrangement joins TRBV19 to TRBJ2-2; D not certain. The V and J ends lost 3 bases and 1 base respectively, with 6 bases between them. CDR3 length equals 14 residues. The germline V gene encodes CDR1 LNHDA and CDR2 SQIVND (reference sequence). The chain's CDR3 is CASSMGRNTGELFF. The CDR3 nucleotides read TGTGCCAGTAGTATGGGCAGGAACACCGGGGAGCTGTTTTTT.

This clonotype was counted a few times. The chain joins TRBV29-1 to TRBJ1-5; D uncertain. V was shortened by 0 bases and J by 0 bases, with 6 bases between the two germline ends. Germline V gene sequence: CDR1 SQVTM, CDR2 ANQGSEA. The CDR3 covers 14 residues. The CDR3 DNA is TGCAGCGTTGAAGAAGGTGATAGCAATCAGCCCCAGCATTTT. This codes for CSVEEGDSNQPQHF.

This clonotype was detected only a few times. The rearrangement links TRBV7-9 to TRBJ2-1; 10 bases fit TRBD2. Germline lookup yields CDR1 SEHNR and CDR2 FQNEAQ (reference sequence). This CDR3 region has 16 residues. The V segment lost 5 bases and the J segment 5 bases; nucleotides outside the gene matches: 9. CDR3 in amino acids: CASSPRTAGGNNEQFF. In nucleotides, the CDR3 is TGTGCCAGCAGCCCACGTACAGCGGGGGGGAACAATGAGCAGTTCTTC.

The genes are TRBV2 and TRBJ2-3; D not resolved. CDR1 and CDR2 from the germline V gene are SNHLY and FYNNEI. V lost 4 bases to trimming and J lost 3 bases, with 14 bases between them. This CDR3 contains 15 residues. This CDR3 reads CASSVVGQITDTQYF. Written as DNA, the CDR3 is TGTGCCAGCAGTGTCGTCGGCCAGATTACAGATACGCAGTATTTT.